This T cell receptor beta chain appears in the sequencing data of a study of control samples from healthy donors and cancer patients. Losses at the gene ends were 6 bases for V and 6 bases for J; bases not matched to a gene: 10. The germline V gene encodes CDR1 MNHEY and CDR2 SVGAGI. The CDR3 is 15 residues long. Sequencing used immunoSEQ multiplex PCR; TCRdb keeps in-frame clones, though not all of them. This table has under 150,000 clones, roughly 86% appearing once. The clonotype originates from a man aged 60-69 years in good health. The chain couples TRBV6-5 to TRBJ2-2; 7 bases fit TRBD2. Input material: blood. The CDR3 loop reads CASRWDYQPAGELFF. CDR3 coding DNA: TGTGCCAGCAGGTGGGACTACCAGCCGGCCGGGGAGCTGTTTTTT.